These 4 T cell receptor beta chains were all obtained from the same sample, sequenced in a study of T cell changes during pregnancy in multiple sclerosis. Profiled with immunoSEQ multiplex PCR; TCRdb holds only in-frame clones, not every one. The data hold 100,000 or so clones, with approximately 93% observed a single time. The sample here was peripheral blood, taken after pregnancy. All receptors derive from a female donor with multiple sclerosis, enrolled in a pregnancy study.

The chain links TRBV7-2 to TRBJ2-1; possibly TRBD1 for D (5 bases). CDR1 is SGHTA and CDR2 is FQGNSA in the germline V gene. CDR3 length: 14 amino acids. V lost 5 bases and J lost 15, with 23 bases in between. CDR3 amino acids: CASSPAFSRGEGFF. As DNA, the CDR3 is TGTGCCAGCAGCCCCGCGTTTTCTAGGGGTGAAGGGTTCTTC.

The J gene is TRBJ2-5, the V gene TRBV19, with TRBD2 matching 11 bases. Germline values: CDR1 LNHDA, CDR2 SQIVND (reference sequence). J lost 4 bases, V lost 7 bases, and 2 bases had no gene match. The CDR3 covers 13 residues. The CDR3 loop is CASNGLAGETQYF. DNA for the CDR3: TGTGCCAGTAACGGACTAGCGGGAGAGACCCAGTACTTC.

Only one count was recorded for this clone. The chain is built from TRBV18 and TRBJ2-2; 7 bases are shared with TRBD2. V trimming: 2 bases; J trimming: 4 bases; junction bases outside the gene matches: 4. Looked up from germline, CDR1 is KGHSH and CDR2 is LQKENI. This CDR3 comprises 15 residues. The CDR3 region is CASSPRIAGTGELFF. The CDR3 DNA reads TGTGCCAGCTCACCAAGGATAGCGGGCACCGGGGAGCTGTTTTTT.

CDR3 protein: CARRPRTGPINYGYTF. The CDR3 coding sequence is TGTGCCCGCCGCCCCAGGACAGGACCCATTAACTATGGCTACACCTTC. This chain joins TRBV30 and TRBJ1-2; 7 bases are a match to TRBD1. Germline values: CDR1 GTSNPN, CDR2 SVGIG (reference sequence). V trimming: 8 bases; J trimming: 1 base; junction bases outside the gene matches: 16. CDR3 length equals 16 residues.